This T cell receptor (beta chain) was identified in a study of a mutant IDH1 vaccine in newly diagnosed glioma. In the study overall: The study gave patients eight vaccinations in weeks 1, 3, 5, 7, 11, 15, 19, 23. Vaccines were begun 4-6 weeks after radiotherapy alone, or with temozolomide cycles. The earlier regimen, radiotherapy, temozolomide, or both, was most often both. Treated individuals were about 62% male and approximately 38% female, averaging roughly 39 years of age.

Germline lookup yields CDR1 SEHNR and CDR2 FQNEAQ (reference sequence). This CDR3 has 15 amino acids. The V and J ends lost 1 base and 7 bases respectively, with 14 bases between them. Here immunoSEQ multiplex PCR was the method, and the copy in TCRdb shows in-frame clones only, minus some. This repertoire shows 30,000 to 35,000 clones, about 56% found once; its top ten account for 11%. This sample's time point: week 5, during vaccination. In every dose of vaccine, 300 ug of mutant IDH1 20-mer peptide was given alongside topical imiquimod. The count of this clone is one. Antigen: not known. The TCR originated in a woman under 30 with glioma. The sequencing here drew on PBMCs, taken from a glioma patient whose treatment included an IDH1 peptide vaccine. V gene TRBV7-9 combines with J gene TRBJ1-5; a weak D match, TRBD1 (6 bases). CDR3 nucleotides: TGTGCCAGCAGCTTAGAGGGGACACGTGGCCAGCCCCAGCATTTT. It yields the protein CASSLEGTRGQPQHF.